This passage covers 8 T cell receptor beta chains from one sample sequenced in a study of blood T cell repertoires in COVID-19. Assay: immunoSEQ multiplex PCR; the TCRdb copy retains only in-frame clones and omits some. The sample shows a few hundred thousand clones, about nine tenths of them seen only once. The material sequenced was PBMCs or T cells enriched from blood (not recorded which). The receptors were gathered from a woman in her 40s who had been exposed to COVID-19.

This clone was seen a handful of times. The V call is TRBV3-1 (or the pseudogene TRBV3-2), the J call TRBJ2-1, with a tentative D call TRBD2 (5 bases). Germline values: CDR1 LGHDT, CDR2 YNNKEL (reference sequence). Trimming left V 1 base short and J 4 bases short, with 8 bases between. The CDR3 loop spans 14 amino acids. This CDR3 is CASSQGEIYNEQFF. CDR3 in DNA: TGTGCCAGCAGCCAAGGGGAGATATACAATGAGCAGTTCTTC.

The gene calls are TRBV11-3 and TRBJ1-1; tentatively, D is TRBD1 (5 bases). The CDR3 covers 15 residues. CDR1 SGHNT and CDR2 YENEEA come from the germline V gene. Trimming took 0 bases from V and 1 from J, leaving 9 bases between them. This CDR3 is CASSLEGQGNTEAFF. Written as DNA, the CDR3 is TGTGCCAGCAGCTTAGAGGGGCAGGGGAACACTGAAGCTTTCTTT.

V is TRBV30 and J is TRBJ1-1; no reliable D call. The CDR3 runs to 12 residues. Trimming cost V 3 bases and J 4 bases, with 9 bases left between them. Germline CDR1 and CDR2: GTSNPN and SVGIG (reference sequence). This chain's CDR3 is CAWRGRGTEAFF. As DNA, the CDR3 is TGTGCCTGGAGGGGCCGTGGCACTGAAGCTTTCTTT.

Details on this clone: Its ends do not fully match the called genes, so a read error is possible. The chain is built from TRBV24-1 and TRBJ1-5; D possibly corresponds to TRBD1 (5 bases). This CDR3 is built from 11 residues. Germline CDR1 and CDR2: KGHDR and SFDVKD. The DNA for the CDR3 is TGCCGGGGACTTAGCAATCAGCCCCAGCATTTT. Its translation is CRGLSNQPQHF.

The chain recombines TRBV3-1 (or the pseudogene TRBV3-2) with TRBJ2-2, with 14 bases fitting TRBD2. The CDR3 runs to 18 residues. Per germline, CDR1 LGHDT and CDR2 YNNKEL (reference sequence). V lost 3 bases to trimming and J lost 0 bases; unmatched junction nucleotides: 3. The CDR3 sequence is CASSQGLAGATNTGELFF. The CDR3 coding sequence is TGTGCCAGCAGCCAGGGACTAGCGGGGGCCACGAACACCGGGGAGCTGTTTTTT.

The chain couples TRBV7-3 to TRBJ2-5, with D possibly TRBD1 on 5 matching bases. V gave up 4 bases and J gave up 3 bases, with 12 bases separating them. Germline V gene lookup returns CDR1 SGHTA and CDR2 FQGTGA. The CDR3 spans 14 residues. The CDR3 reads CASSSDPREETQYF. The DNA for the CDR3 is TGTGCCAGCAGCTCAGATCCCAGGGAAGAGACCCAGTACTTC.

V gene TRBV5-1 combines with J gene TRBJ1-5, with 7 bases lining up with TRBD1. The CDR3 consists of 15 residues. The V segment lost 4 bases and the J segment 4 bases; nucleotides outside the gene matches: 8. Germline CDR1 SGHRS, CDR2 YFSETQ. The CDR3 nucleotides read TGCGCCAGCAGCCCGAATACAGGGGTTAATCAGCCCCAGCATTTT. Translation gives CASSPNTGVNQPQHF.

The chain joins TRBV5-1 to TRBJ2-5; D not certain. The CDR3 contains 14 residues. CDR1 and CDR2 (germline): SGHRS, YFSETQ. Trimming shortened V by 0 bases and J by 1 base, and 7 bases separated the two germline ends. DNA of the CDR3: TGCGCCAGCAGCTTGGGGCTCTTCCAAGAGACCCAGTACTTC. It yields the protein CASSLGLFQETQYF.